The next 4 T cell receptor beta chains were all read from a single sample in a study of CD8+CD57+ T cells in acquired aplastic anemia. Genomic DNA was employed as the template in profiling TCR beta VDJ and CDR3. Via MiXCR, TCRdb re-called the reads, giving one row per CDR3 protein. The data show some 410,000 distinct CDR3 sequences, 65% to 80% seen once. Sequenced input: sorted CD4+, CD8+, or CD8+CD57+ T cells (not recorded which) from PBMCs. The source is a human donor in good health, serving as a control.

The chain couples TRBV6-6 to TRBJ2-1, with 7 bases fitting TRBD2. Germline CDR1 and CDR2: MNHNY and SVGAGI (reference sequence). Trimming removed 2 bases from V and 7 bases from J; junction bases left unmatched: 5. The CDR3 is made up of 14 amino acids. CDR3 region: CASSYGGGRNEQFF. DNA for the CDR3: TGTGCCAGCAGTTACGGCGGGGGTAGGAATGAGCAGTTCTTC.

This chain links TRBV6-6 with TRBJ2-7; TRBD1 matches 7 bases. Per germline, CDR1 MNHNY and CDR2 SVGAGI (reference sequence). V was clipped by 2 bases and J by 5 bases; unmatched bases: 9. The CDR3 length is 15 residues. CDR3: CASSYDNPGQNEQYF. The CDR3 coding sequence is TGTGCCAGCAGTTACGACAACCCGGGACAGAACGAGCAGTACTTC.

As for this clonotype: The missing conserved phenylalanine or tryptophan at the end of this CDR3 makes a read error likely. V is TRBV11-2 and J is TRBJ2-2; no reliable D call. The germline V gene has CDR1 SGHAT and CDR2 FQNNGV. Between the trimmed V and J ends, which lost 5 bases and 6 bases, there was a span of 16 bases. CDR3 size: 15 residues. The CDR3, as DNA: TGTGCCAGCAGCGAATACCCTGTCCCCGCCGGGGAGCTGTTTTCT. Its protein is CASSEYPVPAGELFS.

Worth noting for this clonotype: Just one base apart from a much larger clone, this may be a read error. This chain's CDR3 is CASNQGEIYGYTF. The CDR3 DNA is TGTGCCAGCAACCAGGGGGAAATCTATGGCTACACCTTC. The rearrangement uses TRBV3-1 and TRBJ1-2; TRBD1 matches at 7 bases. V trimming: 7 bases; J trimming: 4 bases; junction bases outside the gene matches: 6. Germline loops: CDR1 LGHDT, CDR2 YNNKEL (reference sequence). This CDR3 has 13 amino acids.